Each of the 22 T cell receptor beta chains below was sequenced from the same sample in a study of blood T cell repertoires in COVID-19. Clones were read by immunoSEQ multiplex PCR, and TCRdb kept only the in-frame ones, dropping some. Seen here are about 33,000 clones, about 78% observed once, and the top ten hold roughly a third. The sequenced sample consisted of peripheral blood. These receptors were taken from a man at least 80 years old with acute or convalescent COVID-19.

There are a few counts of this clone. The chain is built from TRBV7-2 and TRBJ2-2, with 9 positions matching TRBD1. Germline V CDR1 and CDR2: SGHTA, FQGNSA. V trimming: 6 bases; J trimming: 5 bases; junction bases outside the gene matches: 16. The CDR3 has 18 amino acids. The CDR3 reads CASSSRRGQGMSTGELFF. The CDR3 DNA is TGTGCCAGCAGTTCCAGAAGGGGACAGGGAATGAGTACCGGGGAGCTGTTTTTT.

The chain carries TRBV5-1 and TRBJ2-5; TRBD2 aligns across 8 bases. Germline V lookup: CDR1 SGHRS, CDR2 YFSETQ. V shed 5 bases and J 4 bases; nucleotides not matched to a gene: 1. The CDR3 is 12 amino acids. CDR3 sequence reads: CASRGTRETQYF. CDR3 DNA sequence: TGCGCCAGCAGGGGGACTAGAGAGACCCAGTACTTC.

This sequence joins TRBV5-1 and TRBJ2-3; D gene uncertain. Germline assignment: CDR1 SGHRS and CDR2 YFSETQ. Trimming took 0 bases from V and 1 from J, leaving 9 bases between them. CDR3 length: 15 residues. CDR3 protein: CASSLEFPGTDTQYF. The CDR3 nucleotides are TGCGCCAGCAGCTTGGAGTTCCCGGGCACAGATACGCAGTATTTT.

V and J are TRBV6-5 and TRBJ1-6; possibly TRBD1 for D (6 bases). Germline V lookup: CDR1 MNHEY, CDR2 SVGAGI. CDR3 length equals 14 residues. V lost 8 bases to trimming and J lost 7 bases, with 15 bases between them. This CDR3 is CASGRQDANSPLHF. The CDR3 nucleotides are TGTGCCAGCGGCAGACAGGACGCAAATTCACCCCTCCACTTT.

This rearrangement joins TRBV5-1 to TRBJ1-1; 10 bases fit TRBD1. The CDR3 spans 17 residues. J was trimmed by 1 base and V by 4 bases; bases with no gene match: 10. The germline gives CDR1 SGHRS, CDR2 YFSETQ. The CDR3 region is CASSPSTGGAGNTEAFF. The CDR3 region has the DNA TGCGCCAGCAGCCCTTCGACAGGGGGCGCGGGGAACACTGAAGCTTTCTTT.

The rearrangement links TRBV5-6 to TRBJ1-2; tentative D call: TRBD1 (6 bases). V shed 3 bases and J shed 4 bases, with 10 bases lying between them. The germline V gene encodes CDR1 SGHDT and CDR2 YYEEEE. The CDR3 extends over 13 amino acids. CDR3 protein: CASSSGQRYGYTF. Written as DNA, the CDR3 is TGTGCCAGCAGCTCTGGACAGCGCTATGGCTACACCTTC.

V and J are TRBV28 and TRBJ1-2; D remains ambiguous. From germline, CDR1 is MDHEN and CDR2 SYDVKM. This CDR3 spans 13 amino acids. The V and J ends lost 7 bases and 5 bases respectively, with 14 bases between them. The CDR3 nucleotides read TGTGCCAGCACTTGGGGTGGAGGGTATGGCTACACCTTC. Its translation: CASTWGGGYGYTF.

This clone was observed a few times. The chain has TRBV5-1 and TRBJ2-3; 8 positions agree with TRBD2. The V segment lost 0 bases and the J segment 4 bases; nucleotides outside the gene matches: 4. Germline CDR1 is SGHRS and CDR2 is YFSETQ. The CDR3 loop spans 15 amino acids. The CDR3 sequence is CASSLGAGGPDTQYF. For the CDR3, the DNA is TGCGCCAGCAGCTTGGGGGCGGGGGGCCCAGATACGCAGTATTTT.

The chain carries TRBV5-1 and TRBJ2-1; the match to TRBD2 covers 7 bases. The J segment lost 9 bases and the V segment lost 0 bases, leaving 6 bases of the junction unmatched. Looked up from germline, CDR1 is SGHRS and CDR2 is YFSETQ. There are 14 residues in the CDR3. CDR3 protein: CASSLDWGGFEQFF. The CDR3 DNA reads as TGCGCCAGCAGCTTGGATTGGGGGGGATTTGAGCAGTTCTTC.

The chain links TRBV4-2 to TRBJ2-7; possibly TRBD1 for D (5 bases). The V and J ends lost 1 base and 6 bases respectively, with 13 bases between them. The CDR3 extends over 14 amino acids. Germline CDR1 is LGHNA and CDR2 is YNFKEQ. This CDR3 is CASSQVMQGSEQYF. Here the CDR3 DNA reads TGTGCCAGCAGCCAAGTAATGCAGGGATCCGAGCAGTACTTC.

This rearrangement joins TRBV11-1 to TRBJ2-2; D remains unclear. There are 14 residues in the CDR3. V shed 1 base and J shed 6 bases, with 9 bases lying between them. Germline CDR1 SGHAT, CDR2 FQDESV (reference sequence). The CDR3 bases are TGTGCCAGCAGCTTAGAAGTGGGCCCCGGGGAGCTGTTTTTT. It specifies CASSLEVGPGELFF.

This clone was seen once. The chain links TRBV5-1 to TRBJ2-1; D is perhaps TRBD2 (7 bases). Trimming took 1 base from V and 4 from J, leaving 12 bases between them. This CDR3 comprises 15 residues. Per germline, CDR1 SGHRS and CDR2 YFSETQ. The CDR3 is CASSLRGGAYNEQFF. The CDR3 bases are TGCGCCAGCAGCTTGAGAGGGGGGGCTTACAATGAGCAGTTCTTC.

The chain links TRBV4-2 to TRBJ2-5; 10 nucleotides line up with TRBD2. Germline assignment: CDR1 LGHNA and CDR2 YNFKEQ. V lost 0 bases to trimming and J lost 4 bases; unmatched junction nucleotides: 8. This CDR3 is 17 amino acids long. The CDR3 spells CASSQDYSAGGRETQYF. The DNA of the CDR3 is TGTGCCAGCAGCCAAGATTACTCAGCGGGGGGGCGAGAGACCCAGTACTTC.

V gene TRBV6-1 combines with J gene TRBJ1-5, with D hard to call. The CDR3 has 15 amino acids. V lost 2 bases to trimming and J lost 9 bases, with 17 bases between them. CDR1 and CDR2 from the germline V gene are MNHNS and SASEGT. The CDR3 DNA is TGTGCCAGCAGTGAAAAGGATGCGGGGAATTGGCCCCAGCATTTT. Its translation: CASSEKDAGNWPQHF.

This rearrangement joins TRBV7-2 to TRBJ1-5; D unclear. The CDR3 is 15 residues long. CDR1 and CDR2 (germline): SGHTA, FQGNSA. V was pared by 1 base and J by 0 bases, with 7 bases between. CDR3 sequence (DNA): TGTGCCAGCAGCTTAGTTATTAATAGCAATCAGCCCCAGCATTTT. This codes for CASSLVINSNQPQHF.

The V and J genes are TRBV25-1 and TRBJ2-5, with D perhaps TRBD1 (5 bases). Germline V gene lookup returns CDR1 MGHDK and CDR2 SYGVNS. CDR3 length: 15 amino acids. With 10 bases removed from V and 1 base from J, the gap between germline ends came to 19 bases. The CDR3 protein is CATSQLGHPQETQYF. CDR3 sequence (DNA): TGTGCCACCTCACAACTCGGACATCCCCAAGAGACCCAGTACTTC.

The rearrangement uses TRBV25-1 and TRBJ1-1, with D maybe TRBD1 (6 bases). Germline lookup yields CDR1 MGHDK and CDR2 SYGVNS. The V gene lost 4 bases and the J gene lost 2 bases, with 8 bases spanning the gap. CDR3 length: 13 amino acids. CDR3 protein: CASSVQGNTEAFF. The CDR3 DNA reads as TGTGCCAGCAGTGTACAGGGTAACACTGAAGCTTTCTTT.

The chain has TRBV6-5 and TRBJ1-2; TRBD1 might be the D (5 bases). Germline CDR1 MNHEY, CDR2 SVGAGI. The CDR3 length is 13 residues. Trimming took off 5 bases at V and 4 bases at J, with 11 bases between the two ends. CDR3 in DNA: TGTGCCAGCAGTCCTGGCGGGGCCTATGGCTACACCTTC. As protein: CASSPGGAYGYTF.

This clone was seen once. This chain uses TRBV6-6 with TRBJ1-2, with D possibly TRBD1 on 6 matching bases. The CDR3 has 14 amino acids. Trimming removed 6 bases at V and 2 bases at J, with 13 bases between. Germline V CDR1 and CDR2: MNHNY, SVGAGI (reference sequence). The CDR3 region is CASRGGGGNYGYTF. Here the CDR3 DNA reads TGTGCCAGCAGGGGGGGCGGGGGCAACTATGGCTACACCTTC.

The chain combines TRBV5-6 with TRBJ1-2; 7 positions agree with TRBD1. Germline CDR1 is SGHDT and CDR2 is YYEEEE. The CDR3 runs 18 residues. J gave up 5 bases and V 4 bases, and 20 bases lay outside the gene matches. The CDR3 loop is CASSLGGGGKMILYGYTF. In DNA, the CDR3 is TGTGCCAGCAGCCTCGGAGGGGGCGGAAAAATGATCCTTTATGGCTACACCTTC.

The gene calls are TRBV5-4 and TRBJ1-1; TRBD1 matches at 9 bases. Per the germline V gene, CDR1 is SGHNT and CDR2 is YYREEE (reference sequence). V gave up 0 bases and J gave up 3 bases; unmatched junction bases: 6. This CDR3 spans 16 amino acids. CDR3 sequence (DNA): TGTGCCAGCAGCTTGGCCGGGACAGGGCGGGACACTGAAGCTTTCTTT. It codes for CASSLAGTGRDTEAFF.

The chain combines TRBV10-2 with TRBJ2-3; D is perhaps TRBD1 (5 bases). The V end lost 2 bases, the J end lost 3 bases, and 6 bases lay between the germline ends. The CDR3 runs 13 residues. The germline gives CDR1 WSHSY, CDR2 SAAADI. CDR3 sequence reads: CASSEQGTDTQYF. DNA of the CDR3: TGCGCCAGCAGTGAGCAGGGTACAGATACGCAGTATTTT.